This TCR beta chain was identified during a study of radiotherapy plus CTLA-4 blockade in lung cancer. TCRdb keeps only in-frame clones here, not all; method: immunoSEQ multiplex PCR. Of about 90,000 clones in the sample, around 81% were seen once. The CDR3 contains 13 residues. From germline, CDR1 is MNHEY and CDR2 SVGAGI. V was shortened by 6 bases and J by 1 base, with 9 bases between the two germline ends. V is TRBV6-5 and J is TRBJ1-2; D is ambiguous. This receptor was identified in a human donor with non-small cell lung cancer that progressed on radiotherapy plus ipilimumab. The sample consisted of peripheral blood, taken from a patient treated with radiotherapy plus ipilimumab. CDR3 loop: CASRPSSNYGYTF. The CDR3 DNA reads TGTGCCAGCAGACCTTCGAGTAACTATGGCTACACCTTC.